Below, 29 T cell receptor beta chains from the same sample are listed, as sequenced in a study of T-cell reconstitution after alpha-beta-depleted transplantation in children. It was with unique molecular identifiers that the TCRbeta library was prepared. TCRdb re-derived calls from the PCR reads in MiXCR, one entry per CDR3 protein. This sample has some 530,000 distinct CDR3 sequences, with about an eighth found just once. This specimen consisted of PBMCs from the stem cell graft donor, obtained from the stem cell graft. The receptors originated from a human donor who donated a stem cell graft to a child with combined immunodeficiency.

There are a few counts of this clonotype. The rearrangement links TRBV7-9 to TRBJ2-1; D not certain. The CDR3 consists of 15 residues. With 1 base removed from V and 2 bases from J, the gap between germline ends came to 9 bases. Germline V gives CDR1 SEHNR, CDR2 FQNEAQ (reference sequence). The chain's CDR3 is CASSLGARPYNEQFF. CDR3 DNA sequence: TGTGCCAGCAGCTTAGGGGCTAGACCCTACAATGAGCAGTTCTTC. Supplemented by reference TRBV7-9 and TRBJ2-1, the full variable domain reads DTGVSQNPRHKITKRGQNVTFRCDPISEHNRLYWYRQTLGQGPEFLTYFQNEAQLEKSRLLSDRFSAERPKGSFSTLEIQRTEQGDSAMYLCASSLGARPYNEQFFGPGTRLTVL.

Comments on this clonotype: The CDR3 does not close with the conserved phenylalanine or tryptophan, likely indicating a read error. This chain connects TRBV12-3 or TRBV12-4 to TRBJ2-1; TRBD2 aligns across 9 bases. V lost 6 bases to trimming and J lost 7 bases; unmatched junction nucleotides: 1. This CDR3 is built from 12 residues. CDR3 nucleotide sequence: TGTGCCAGCAGGACTAGCGGAAATGAGCAGTTCATC. As protein: CASRTSGNEQFI.

The chain couples TRBV5-1 to TRBJ2-3; D is ambiguous. Germline CDR1 and CDR2: SGHRS and YFSETQ. The CDR3 loop spans 16 amino acids. The V gene lost 0 bases and the J gene lost 4 bases, with 15 bases spanning the gap. As DNA, the CDR3 is TGCGCCAGCAGCTTGGAGGGTCGTCCTTCGTCAGATACGCAGTATTTT. It translates to CASSLEGRPSSDTQYF.

Many counts were recorded for this clonotype. For the CDR3, the DNA is TGTGCCAGCAGTTTAGAGGGATCTAGCACAGATACGCAGTATTTT. This encodes CASSLEGSSTDTQYF. The genes are TRBV12-3 or TRBV12-4 and TRBJ2-3; D is unresolved. CDR3 length equals 15 residues. The V and J ends lost 1 base and 0 bases respectively, with 8 bases between them.

In this sample, this clonotype turned up a few times. The chain couples TRBV11-1 to TRBJ2-7; D unclear. The germline CDR1 and CDR2 sequences are SGHAT and FQDESV (reference sequence). CDR3 length: 11 amino acids. The V gene lost 6 bases and the J gene lost 6 bases, with 9 bases spanning the gap. CDR3 bases: TGTGCCAGCAGTTCCAAAAGCGAGCAGTACTTC. Its protein product is CASSSKSEQYF.

This clonotype was picked up a small number of times. The chain carries TRBV11-1 and TRBJ2-3, with 7 bases fitting TRBD1. The V gene end was trimmed by 4 bases and the J gene end by 0 bases; junction bases not matched to a gene: 19. The CDR3 runs 20 residues. Germline V gives CDR1 SGHAT, CDR2 FQDESV (reference sequence). CDR3: CASSSRSSGTVRTSTDTQYF. CDR3 bases: TGTGCCAGCAGCTCGCGAAGTTCCGGGACAGTGAGAACTAGCACAGATACGCAGTATTTT.

This chain connects TRBV9 to TRBJ2-1; 8 bases match TRBD2. The CDR3 length is 17 residues. CDR1 is SGDLS and CDR2 is YYNGEE in the germline V gene. The J segment lost 5 bases and the V segment lost 4 bases, leaving 14 bases of the junction unmatched. CDR3 in amino acids: CASSPGGGREANNEQFF. CDR3 DNA sequence: TGTGCCAGCAGCCCCGGGGGCGGGCGGGAGGCTAACAATGAGCAGTTCTTC.

This clonotype was seen a few times. The CDR3 loop is CASSPSGFGDTQYF. The CDR3 DNA sequence: TGTGCCAGCAGCCCAAGCGGATTCGGAGATACGCAGTATTTT. The V gene is TRBV12-3 or TRBV12-4, the J gene TRBJ2-3; D may be TRBD2 (5 bases). Trimming pared 6 bases from V and 5 bases from J, leaving 15 bases between. The CDR3 covers 14 residues.

This clonotype was detected many times. The chain uses TRBV7-2 and TRBJ1-3; D remains unclear. Between the trimmed V and J ends, which lost 5 bases and 4 bases, there was a span of 15 bases. CDR1 is SGHTA and CDR2 is FQGNSA in the germline V gene. CDR3 length: 15 amino acids. As DNA, the CDR3 is TGTGCCAGCAGCGAAACCCCCCCAAGGGGAAACACCATATATTTT. It is translated as CASSETPPRGNTIYF.

The sample holds a few counts of this clonotype. The rearrangement uses TRBV5-1 and TRBJ1-1; D unresolved. There are 13 residues in the CDR3. Deletions cut 1 base from V and 7 bases from J, with 11 bases between. Germline loops: CDR1 SGHRS, CDR2 YFSETQ. The CDR3 nucleotides read TGCGCCAGCAGCTTGTCGCAGACACTTGAAGCTTTCTTT. Translated: CASSLSQTLEAFF.

This clonotype appeared a few times. The chain carries TRBV7-9 and TRBJ1-1; D gene unclear. Germline values: CDR1 SEHNR, CDR2 FQNEAQ (reference sequence). Trimming removed 4 bases from V and 6 bases from J, with 18 bases in between. This CDR3 is 15 amino acids long. The CDR3 here is CASSSFKGGVSEAFF. DNA for the CDR3: TGTGCCAGCAGCTCGTTTAAAGGTGGGGTATCTGAAGCTTTCTTT.

In this sample, this clonotype turned up a few times. The V gene is TRBV27, the J gene TRBJ2-7; 11 bases are a match to TRBD2. The CDR3 extends over 14 amino acids. The V segment lost 8 bases and the J segment 3 bases; nucleotides outside the gene matches: 6. Per the germline V gene, CDR1 is MNHEY and CDR2 is SMNVEV (reference sequence). CDR3 nucleotide sequence: TGTGCCAGCGGAATCGGGACTAGCGGCTACGAGCAGTACTTC. This codes for CASGIGTSGYEQYF.

This clonotype was seen a handful of times. The CDR3 here is CASTPSRGNYGYTF. The CDR3 DNA reads TGTGCCAGCACGCCAAGTCGGGGAAACTATGGCTACACCTTC. The chain links TRBV6-1 to TRBJ1-2; no definite D call. CDR3 length: 14 amino acids. V lost 7 bases to trimming and J lost 2 bases, with 14 bases between them. Per the germline V gene, CDR1 is MNHNS and CDR2 is SASEGT.

V is TRBV29-1 and J is TRBJ1-2, with TRBD1 identical over 8 bases. The CDR3 runs to 14 residues. V was pared by 1 base and J by 5 bases, with 6 bases of the junction left unmatched. Germline V gene lookup returns CDR1 SQVTM and CDR2 ANQGSEA. CDR3 region: CSVEGGQGIYGYTF. As DNA, the CDR3 is TGCAGCGTTGAAGGTGGACAGGGAATATATGGCTACACCTTC.

The CDR3 coding sequence is TGTGCCAGCAGCGGCTCGGACAGTGCCTACGAGCAGTACTTC. It is translated as CASSGSDSAYEQYF. The chain couples TRBV5-5 to TRBJ2-7, with D perhaps matching TRBD1 (6 bases). Germline V CDR1 and CDR2: SGHKS, YYEKEE (reference sequence). V lost 4 bases and J lost 2, with 13 bases in between. This CDR3 has 14 residues.

This clonotype has ten or more counts. The chain recombines TRBV29-1 with TRBJ2-5; D is ambiguous. Germline V lookup: CDR1 SQVTM, CDR2 ANQGSEA. V lost 5 bases, J lost 12 bases, and 7 bases lay in between. The CDR3 is 8 amino acids. CDR3: CSVNEKYF. The CDR3, as DNA: TGCAGCGTTAATGAAAAGTACTTC.

This clonotype showed up just a few times. The chain is built from TRBV14 and TRBJ2-1; the match to TRBD2 covers 12 bases. The CDR3 runs 15 residues. Germline CDR1 reads SGHDN; CDR2 reads FVKESK. Unmatched junction bases numbered 3, after V lost 4 bases and J lost 5 bases. The CDR3 bases are TGTGCCAGCAGCCCACTAGCGGGGGGACACAATGAGCAGTTCTTC. It is translated as CASSPLAGGHNEQFF. Using reference TRBV14 and TRBJ2-1 for the parts outside the CDR3, the full variable domain is EAGVTQFPSHSVIEKGQTVTLRCDPISGHDNLYWYRRVMGKEIKFLLHFVKESKQDESGMPNNRFLAERTGGTYSTLKVQPAELEDSGVYFCASSPLAGGHNEQFFGPGTRLTVL.

This clonotype was picked up many times. The chain employs TRBV12-3 or TRBV12-4 and TRBJ1-1; D is unclear. V lost 3 bases to trimming and J lost 3 bases, with 8 bases between them. The CDR3 is 13 amino acids. CDR3 sequence reads: CASSFSGYTEAFF. The DNA for the CDR3 is TGTGCCAGCAGTTTCTCCGGGTACACTGAAGCTTTCTTT.

V is TRBV20-1 and J is TRBJ2-2; D perhaps matches TRBD1 (5 bases). Trimming removed 0 bases at V and 4 bases at J, with 15 bases between. Germline V CDR1 and CDR2: DFQATT, SNEGSKA (reference sequence). The CDR3 loop spans 16 amino acids. CDR3 nucleotide sequence: TGCAGTGCTAGAGACCGACTGAGACAGACCACCGGGGAGCTGTTTTTT. It is translated as CSARDRLRQTTGELFF.

Many counts were recorded for this clonotype. This chain uses TRBV4-3 with TRBJ2-1; 11 bases map to TRBD2. Per germline, CDR1 LGHNA and CDR2 YSLEER. V shed 4 bases, J shed 6 bases, and the junction held 8 bases outside the gene matches. The CDR3 extends over 16 amino acids. Here the CDR3 DNA reads TGCGCCAGCAGCCGAACTCTAGCGGGGGGCCTCAATGAGCAGTTCTTC. Translating gives CASSRTLAGGLNEQFF.

This clonotype was counted ten times or more. V gene TRBV7-2 combines with J gene TRBJ2-1; D may be TRBD1 (5 bases). Germline CDR1 and CDR2: SGHTA and FQGNSA. The V gene lost 2 bases and the J gene lost 9 bases, with 11 bases spanning the gap. The CDR3 has 13 residues. The CDR3 nucleotides read TGTGCCAGCAGCTTATGGATGGGGCGTGAGCAGTTCTTC. This translates into CASSLWMGREQFF.

This clonotype was counted between two and nine times. The rearrangement joins TRBV20-1 to TRBJ1-2, with TRBD1 as a possible D gene (6 bases). The V gene's germline CDR1 is DFQATT and CDR2 SNEGSKA (reference sequence). This CDR3 contains 15 residues. V lost 0 bases and J lost 3, with 14 bases in between. The CDR3 DNA reads TGCAGTGCTAGAGATTTCGGGGGGCGCGACTATGGCTACACCTTC. Translation gives CSARDFGGRDYGYTF.

CDR3 sequence reads: CSARVASGKFNEQFF. The CDR3 coding sequence is TGCAGTGCTAGAGTCGCTAGCGGAAAATTCAATGAGCAGTTCTTC. The chain joins TRBV20-1 to TRBJ2-1, with 7 bases identical to TRBD2. CDR1 is DFQATT and CDR2 is SNEGSKA in the germline V gene (reference sequence). This CDR3 is 15 amino acids long. V shed 1 base, J shed 6 bases, and the junction held 9 bases outside the gene matches.

This clonotype has just a few counts. The chain couples TRBV30 to TRBJ1-4; D is ambiguous. V lost 3 bases, J lost 5 bases, and 13 bases lay in between. The length of the CDR3 is 14 residues. The V gene's germline CDR1 is GTSNPN and CDR2 SVGIG (reference sequence). The CDR3 DNA sequence: TGTGCCTGGAGCACGGAGACGGAAAATGAAAAACTGTTTTTT. It is translated as CAWSTETENEKLFF.

The chain links TRBV7-9 to TRBJ2-3; TRBD2 matches at 9 bases. CDR1 is SEHNR and CDR2 is FQNEAQ in the germline V gene (reference sequence). This CDR3 has 16 residues. Unmatched junction bases numbered 8, after V lost 5 bases and J lost 2 bases. This CDR3 reads CASSAASGAVTDTQYF. The CDR3 DNA is TGTGCCAGCAGCGCCGCTAGCGGGGCCGTCACAGATACGCAGTATTTT.

This clonotype was observed at least ten times. V and J are TRBV10-3 and TRBJ2-7; no reliable D call. Trimming stripped 0 bases from V and 3 bases from J, with 9 bases between. From germline, CDR1 is ENHRY and CDR2 SYGVKD. This CDR3 is built from 14 residues. Here the CDR3 reads CAISESDGLYEQYF. CDR3 DNA sequence: TGTGCCATCAGTGAGTCCGACGGTCTCTACGAGCAGTACTTC.

The chain recombines TRBV7-2 with TRBJ2-4; TRBD2 matches 8 bases. The CDR3 totals 18 residues. The germline gives CDR1 SGHTA, CDR2 FQGNSA. V shed 5 bases and J 0 bases; nucleotides not matched to a gene: 12. The CDR3 DNA follows: TGTGCCAGCAGCCCCGGGATCTCCCGGGGGGGAGCCAAAAACATTCAGTACTTC. It encodes CASSPGISRGGAKNIQYF.

Points on this clonotype: One end of the junction varies from germline; a read error may be responsible. V usage is TRBV12-5 and J usage is TRBJ2-1; TRBD2 agrees at 10 bases. Germline values: CDR1 LGHNT, CDR2 FRNRAP. This CDR3 has 19 amino acids. The CDR3 DNA is TGTGCTAGTGGTTTGGTTCAGAGTGGGCTAGCGGGAGTGGGCAATGTGCAGTTCTTC. Protein product: CASGLVQSGLAGVGNVQFF.

The chain carries TRBV20-1 and TRBJ1-2; 7 bases are a match to TRBD1. Germline CDR1 and CDR2: DFQATT and SNEGSKA (reference sequence). The CDR3 totals 14 residues. V shed 6 bases and J 2 bases; nucleotides not matched to a gene: 9. Written as DNA, the CDR3 is TGCAGTGCCATTACAGGGGAGAGGAACTATGGCTACACCTTC. Translating it yields CSAITGERNYGYTF.